This T cell receptor beta chain was obtained from a study of T-cell memory formation after mild COVID-19. Study conclusions and caveats: Contracting CD4+ clones sat mainly in CM and EM; CD8+ in EMRA. A balance of CD4 and CD8 characterized clones contracting day 15 to 85, whereas later expanders leaned CD4+.

There are many counts of this clonotype. The antigen is not known. The CDR3 extends over 13 amino acids. The V gene lost 1 base and the J gene lost 5 bases, with 9 bases spanning the gap. Per germline, CDR1 SEHNR and CDR2 FQNEAQ (reference sequence). MiXCR, run by TCRdb on the 5' RACE reads, gives a single entry per CDR3 protein. The sample consists of roughly 450,000 distinct CDR3 sequences, over 15% of them appearing once. This TCR was sampled from an adult woman who had mild COVID-19 (a few samples of this study predate the infection). Cell type and time point are not known. Source material: PBMCs or a T cell subset sorted from them (not recorded which). This sequence joins TRBV7-9 and TRBJ2-7; D not certain. CDR3 DNA sequence: TGTGCCAGCAGCTTAGACCCCACGGACGAGCAGTACTTC. Translation: CASSLDPTDEQYF.